This T cell receptor beta chain is drawn from a study of early T cells in non-severe SARS-CoV-2 infection. CDR1 and CDR2 from the germline V gene are SNHLY and FYNNEI. There are 11 residues in the CDR3. Trimming left V 8 bases short and J 0 bases short, with 5 bases between. Individual cDNA molecules were tagged with unique molecular identifiers. MiXCR, run by TCRdb on the 5' RACE reads, gives a single entry per CDR3 protein. This table has 80,000 or so distinct CDR3 sequences, around 15% appearing once. The rearrangement joins TRBV2 to TRBJ2-7, with D perhaps TRBD2 (5 bases). The sequencing input was whole blood. This TCR was recovered from an adult who was a healthcare worker with PCR-confirmed SARS-CoV-2 infection or an uninfected control (not recorded which). CDR3 region: CASGSSYEQYF. In DNA, the CDR3 is TGTGCCAGCGGGAGCTCCTACGAGCAGTACTTC. The variable domain in full, completed from reference TRBV2 and TRBJ2-7, reads EPEVTQTPSHQVTQMGQEVILRCVPISNHLYFYWYRQILGQKVEFLVSFYNNEISEKSEIFDDQFSVERPDGSNFTLKIRSTKLEDSAMYFCASGSSYEQYFGPGTRLTVT.